This record concerns one T cell receptor (beta chain) sequence. Its binding antigen is unknown. This sample was taken from a study of CXCR3-negative and CXCR3-positive naive CD8 T cells (dated by TCRdb to about 2019). A note on the overall study: In total, 130 million to 150 million TRB reads were obtained, or roughly 1.5 +/- 0.3 million reads per library. Diversity and physicochemical repertoire analyses covered 10 to 11 donors pooled from two independent experiments. The TRBV-TRBJ cluster analysis covered naive subsets from roughly five donors and memory cells from 3 donors.

CDR1 and CDR2, per the germline V gene (reference sequence), are DFQATT and SNEGSKA. Inclusive of the bounding cysteine and phenylalanine, the CDR3 is 14 residues long. Only the protein is available. Sequencing was performed on a NextSeq 550. The Human TCR Profiling Kit (MiLaboratory) was used to make UMI-labeled 5' RACE TRB cDNA libraries. cDNA synthesis used the entire amount of extracted RNA, and PCR amplification then used the entire amount of cDNA produced. Libraries were prepared in parallel with an identical number of PCR cycles. The paper's data handling went like this. With a requirement of at least two reads per UMI, MIGEC and MiXCR extracted about 48,000 +/- 9,800 unique UMI-labeled TRB cDNA molecules per library. On average, each library contained 40,000 +/- 10,000 functional in-frame TRB CDR3 nucleotide clonotypes without stop codons. Diversity metrics, including normalized Shannon-Wiener and Chao1, were computed in VDJtools after downsampling to 5000 UMI-labeled TRB molecules per sample. For the central five CDR3 residues, VDJtools calculated physicochemical properties weighted by clonotype size, namely interaction energy, strength, volume and Kidera factor 4. TCRdb reprocessed the reads and assigns one entry to each CDR3 protein sequence, leaving out DNA. The authors' filters were not applied to this entry. The record for this sample contains 85,000 to 120,000 distinct CDR3 sequences. The ten largest clones represent more than 0.3% of the sample.

For each CD8+ T cell subset, flow sorting was done in triplicate, and 250,000 to 300,000 cells per subset went directly into RLT lysis buffer. Naive CD8+ T cells were defined stringently as CD45RO-CCR7+CD27+CD95- to exclude memory contaminants. Peripheral blood mononuclear cells were isolated from buffy coats using standard density gradient centrifugation. A FACSAria III was used to flow-sort naive CD8+ T cells into CXCR3-negative and CXCR3-positive populations. Total RNA was extracted from sorted cells with an RNeasy Mini Kit. On the study overall, not on this receptor specifically: Because surface CD5, which is linked to self-reactivity in mice, was comparable between the naive subsets, TCR interaction strength was also inferred from TRB CDR3 physicochemical properties. Freshly isolated PBMCs were used for most assays because CXCR3 expression went down partially after cryopreservation. Similar TRBV-TRBJ usage was shown by naive CXCR3-negative and CXCR3-positive cells from the same donor, whereas distinct patterns were shown by memory cells. Compared with CXCR3-negative naive cells, CXCR3-positive naive cells had TRB CDR3s with higher hydrophobicity (lower Kidera factor 4), lower energy, and higher strength and volume indices. Both naive subsets had comparably high repertoire diversity, while memory CD8+ T cells had much lower repertoire diversity.

The rearrangement combines TRBV20-1 with TRBJ2-7; the D call from TCRdb, TRBD1, cannot be confirmed without DNA. This TCR was sampled from a human donor in good health. Some clones in this sample may be carry-over from other donors' samples. Sequencing used naive CXCR3+ CD8+ T cells from blood. This specimen's cell subset or site label, per the study, means: CD45RO-CCR7+CD27+CD95- naive CD8+ T cells expressing CXCR3 (TNR3+). This receptor has the CDR3 CSARDLTGGHEQYF.